The T cell receptor (beta chain) described here comes from a study of T cell responses to AZD1222 COVID-19 vaccine. Study-level findings and limits: The sample set comprised mostly white British donors with more females, and clonal diversity was possibly underestimated. Spike-specific TCR repertoires showed rising breadth and depth after two AZD1222 doses.

The protocol was immunoSEQ multiplex PCR, while the TCRdb copy is restricted to in-frame clones and leaves out a portion. The sample has roughly 110,000 clones; approximately 92% are singletons. The ends were cut back, 3 bases at V and 3 bases at J, with 12 bases in the middle. The CDR3 runs 13 residues. The germline gives CDR1 DFQATT, CDR2 SNEGSKA (reference sequence). With respect to this clone: What it binds is unknown.

The V and J genes are TRBV20-1 and TRBJ2-7; D not certain. The sequence came from an adult who received the AZD1222 COVID-19 vaccine. The material was peripheral blood, obtained 28 days after the second AZD1222 dose. CDR3 bases: TGCAGTGCTAGTTCTCTCAGAGTCTACGAGCAGTACTTC. Translation: CSASSLRVYEQYF.